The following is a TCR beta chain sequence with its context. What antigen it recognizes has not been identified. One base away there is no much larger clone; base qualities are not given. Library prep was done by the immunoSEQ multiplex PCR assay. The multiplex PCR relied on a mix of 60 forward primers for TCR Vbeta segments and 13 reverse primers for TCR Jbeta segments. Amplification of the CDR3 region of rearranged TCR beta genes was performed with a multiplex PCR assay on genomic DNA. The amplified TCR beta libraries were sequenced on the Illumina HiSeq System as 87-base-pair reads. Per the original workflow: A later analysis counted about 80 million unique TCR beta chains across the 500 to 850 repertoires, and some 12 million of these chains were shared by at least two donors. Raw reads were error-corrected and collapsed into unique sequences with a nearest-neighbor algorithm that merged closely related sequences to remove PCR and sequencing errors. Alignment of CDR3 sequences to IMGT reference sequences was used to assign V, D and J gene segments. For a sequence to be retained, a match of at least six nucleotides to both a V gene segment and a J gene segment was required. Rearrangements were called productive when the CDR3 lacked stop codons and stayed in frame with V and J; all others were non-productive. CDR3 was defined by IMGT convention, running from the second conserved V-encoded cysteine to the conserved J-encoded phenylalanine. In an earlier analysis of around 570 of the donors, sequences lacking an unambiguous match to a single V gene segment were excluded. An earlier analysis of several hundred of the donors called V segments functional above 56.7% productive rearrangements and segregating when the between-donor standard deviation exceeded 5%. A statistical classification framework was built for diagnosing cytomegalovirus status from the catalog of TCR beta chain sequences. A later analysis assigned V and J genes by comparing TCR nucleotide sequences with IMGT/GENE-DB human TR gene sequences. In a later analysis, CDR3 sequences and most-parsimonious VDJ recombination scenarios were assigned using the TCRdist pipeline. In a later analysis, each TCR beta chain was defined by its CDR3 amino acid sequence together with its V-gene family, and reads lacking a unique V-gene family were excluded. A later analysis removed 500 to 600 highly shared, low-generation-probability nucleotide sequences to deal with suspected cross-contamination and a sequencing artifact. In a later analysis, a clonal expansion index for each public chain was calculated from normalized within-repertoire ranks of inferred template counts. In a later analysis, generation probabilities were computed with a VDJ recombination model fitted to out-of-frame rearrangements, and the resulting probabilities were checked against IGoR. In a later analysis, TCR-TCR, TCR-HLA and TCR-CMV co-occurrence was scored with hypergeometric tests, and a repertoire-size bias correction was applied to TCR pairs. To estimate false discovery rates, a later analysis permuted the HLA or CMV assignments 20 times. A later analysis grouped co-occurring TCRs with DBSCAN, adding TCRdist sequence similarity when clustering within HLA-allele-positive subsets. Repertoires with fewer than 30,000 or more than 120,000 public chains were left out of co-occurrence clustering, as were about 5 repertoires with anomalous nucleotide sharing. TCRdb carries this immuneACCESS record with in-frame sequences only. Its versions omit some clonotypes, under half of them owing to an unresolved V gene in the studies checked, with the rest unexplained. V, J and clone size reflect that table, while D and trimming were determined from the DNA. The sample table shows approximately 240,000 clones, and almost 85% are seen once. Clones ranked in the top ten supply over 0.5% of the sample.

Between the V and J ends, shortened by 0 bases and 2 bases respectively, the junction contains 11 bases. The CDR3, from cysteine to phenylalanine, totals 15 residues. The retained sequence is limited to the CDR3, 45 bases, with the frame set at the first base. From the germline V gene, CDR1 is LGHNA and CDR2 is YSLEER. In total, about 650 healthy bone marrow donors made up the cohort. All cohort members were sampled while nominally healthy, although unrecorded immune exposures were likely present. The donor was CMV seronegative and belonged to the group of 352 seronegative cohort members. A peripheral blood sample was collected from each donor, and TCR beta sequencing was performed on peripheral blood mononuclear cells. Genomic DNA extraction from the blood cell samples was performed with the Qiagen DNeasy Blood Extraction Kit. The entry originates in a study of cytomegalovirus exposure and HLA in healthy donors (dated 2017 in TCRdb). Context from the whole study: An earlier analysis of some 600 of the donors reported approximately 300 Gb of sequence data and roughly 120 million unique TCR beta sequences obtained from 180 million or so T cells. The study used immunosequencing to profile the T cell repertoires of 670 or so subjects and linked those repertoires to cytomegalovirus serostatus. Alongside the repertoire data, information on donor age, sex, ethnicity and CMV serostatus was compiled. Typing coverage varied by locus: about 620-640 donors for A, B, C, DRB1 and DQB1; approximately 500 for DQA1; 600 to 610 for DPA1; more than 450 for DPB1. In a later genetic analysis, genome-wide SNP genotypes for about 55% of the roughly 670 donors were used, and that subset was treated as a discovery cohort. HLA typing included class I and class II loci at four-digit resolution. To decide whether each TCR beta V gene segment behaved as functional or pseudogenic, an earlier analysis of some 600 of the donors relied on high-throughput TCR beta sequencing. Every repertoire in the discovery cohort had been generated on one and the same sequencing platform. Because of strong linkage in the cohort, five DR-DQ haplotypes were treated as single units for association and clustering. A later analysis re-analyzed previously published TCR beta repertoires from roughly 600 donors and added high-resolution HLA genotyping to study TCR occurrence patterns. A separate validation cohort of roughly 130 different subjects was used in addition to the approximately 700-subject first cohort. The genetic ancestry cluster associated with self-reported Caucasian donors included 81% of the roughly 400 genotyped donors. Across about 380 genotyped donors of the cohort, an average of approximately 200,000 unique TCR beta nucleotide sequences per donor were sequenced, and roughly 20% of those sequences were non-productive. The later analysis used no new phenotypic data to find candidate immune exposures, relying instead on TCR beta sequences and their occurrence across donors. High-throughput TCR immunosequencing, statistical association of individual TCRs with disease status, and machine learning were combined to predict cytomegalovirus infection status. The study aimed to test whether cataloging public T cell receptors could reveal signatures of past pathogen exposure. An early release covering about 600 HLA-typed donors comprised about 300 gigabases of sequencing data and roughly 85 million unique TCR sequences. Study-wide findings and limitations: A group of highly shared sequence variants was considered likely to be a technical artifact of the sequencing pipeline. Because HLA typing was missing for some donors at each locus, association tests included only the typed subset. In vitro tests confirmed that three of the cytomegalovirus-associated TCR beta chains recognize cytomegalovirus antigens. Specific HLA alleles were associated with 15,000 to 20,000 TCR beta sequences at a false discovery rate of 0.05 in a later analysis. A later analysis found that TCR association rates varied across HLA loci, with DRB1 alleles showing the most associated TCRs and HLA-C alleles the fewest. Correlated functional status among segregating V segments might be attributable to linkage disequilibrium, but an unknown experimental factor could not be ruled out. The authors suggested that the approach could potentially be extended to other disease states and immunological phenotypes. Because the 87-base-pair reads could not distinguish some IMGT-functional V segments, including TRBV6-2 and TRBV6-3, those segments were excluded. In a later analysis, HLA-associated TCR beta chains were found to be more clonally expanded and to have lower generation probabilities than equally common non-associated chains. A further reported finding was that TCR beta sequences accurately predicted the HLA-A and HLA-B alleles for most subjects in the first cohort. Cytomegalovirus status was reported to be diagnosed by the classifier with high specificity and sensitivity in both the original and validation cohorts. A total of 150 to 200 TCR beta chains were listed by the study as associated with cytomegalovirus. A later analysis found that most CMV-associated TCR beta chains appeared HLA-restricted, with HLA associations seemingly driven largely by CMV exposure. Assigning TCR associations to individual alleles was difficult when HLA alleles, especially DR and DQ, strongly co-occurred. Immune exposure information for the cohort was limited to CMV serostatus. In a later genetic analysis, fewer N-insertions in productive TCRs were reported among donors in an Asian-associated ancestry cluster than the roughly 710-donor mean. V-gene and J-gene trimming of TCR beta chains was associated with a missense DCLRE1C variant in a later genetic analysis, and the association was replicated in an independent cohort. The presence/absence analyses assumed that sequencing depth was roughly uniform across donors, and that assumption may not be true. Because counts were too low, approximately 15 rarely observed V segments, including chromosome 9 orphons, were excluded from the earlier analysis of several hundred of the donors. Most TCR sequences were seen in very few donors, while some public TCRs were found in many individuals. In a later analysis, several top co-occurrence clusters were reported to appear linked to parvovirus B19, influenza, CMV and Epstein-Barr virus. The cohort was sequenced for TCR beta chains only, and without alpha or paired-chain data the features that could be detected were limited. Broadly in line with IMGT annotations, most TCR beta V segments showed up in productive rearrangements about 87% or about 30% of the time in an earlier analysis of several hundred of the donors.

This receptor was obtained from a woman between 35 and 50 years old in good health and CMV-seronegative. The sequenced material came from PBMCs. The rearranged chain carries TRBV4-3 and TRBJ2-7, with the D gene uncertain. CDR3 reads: CASSQERSDTYEQYF. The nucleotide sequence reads TGCGCCAGCAGCCAAGAAAGGAGCGATACCTACGAGCAGTACTTC.